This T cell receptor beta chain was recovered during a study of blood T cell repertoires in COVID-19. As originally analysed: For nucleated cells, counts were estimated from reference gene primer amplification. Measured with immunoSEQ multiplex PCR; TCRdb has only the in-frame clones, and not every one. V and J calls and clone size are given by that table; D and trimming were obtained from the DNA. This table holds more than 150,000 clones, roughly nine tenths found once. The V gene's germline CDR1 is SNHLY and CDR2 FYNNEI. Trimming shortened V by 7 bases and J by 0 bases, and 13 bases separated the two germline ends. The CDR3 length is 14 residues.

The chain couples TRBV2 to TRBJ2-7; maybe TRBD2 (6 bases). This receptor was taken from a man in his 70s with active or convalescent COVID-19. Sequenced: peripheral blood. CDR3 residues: CASKTGESSYEQYF. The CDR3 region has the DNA TGTGCCAGCAAGACGGGGGAGAGCTCCTACGAGCAGTACTTC. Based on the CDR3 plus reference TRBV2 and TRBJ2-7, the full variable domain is EPEVTQTPSHQVTQMGQEVILRCVPISNHLYFYWYRQILGQKVEFLVSFYNNEISEKSEIFDDQFSVERPDGSNFTLKIRSTKLEDSAMYFCASKTGESSYEQYFGPGTRLTVT.